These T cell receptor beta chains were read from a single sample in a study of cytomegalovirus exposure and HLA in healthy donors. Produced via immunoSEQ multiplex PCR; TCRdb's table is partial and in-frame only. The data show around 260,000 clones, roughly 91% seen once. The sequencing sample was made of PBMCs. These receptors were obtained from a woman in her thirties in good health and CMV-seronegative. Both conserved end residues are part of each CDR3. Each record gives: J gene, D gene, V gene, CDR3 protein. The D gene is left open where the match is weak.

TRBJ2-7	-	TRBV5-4	CASSLGGTYEQYF
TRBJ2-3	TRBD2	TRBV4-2	CASSQELAGVMDTQYF
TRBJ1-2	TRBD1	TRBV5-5	CASRSGQGDYGYTF
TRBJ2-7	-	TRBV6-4	CATPGRRGMYEQYF
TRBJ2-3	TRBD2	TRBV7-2	CASSPLFSTSGGYTDTQYF
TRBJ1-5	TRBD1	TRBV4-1	CASSLGQGNQPQHF
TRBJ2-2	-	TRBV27	CASTAFGLDTGELFF
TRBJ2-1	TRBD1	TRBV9	CASSVGVSRGLERDEQFF
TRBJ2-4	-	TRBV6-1	CASRIGLAKNIQYF
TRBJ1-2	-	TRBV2	CASHRISYGYTF
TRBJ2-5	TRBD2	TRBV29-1	CSVEDQGGGGTQYF
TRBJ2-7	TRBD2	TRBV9	CASSVSGNSYEQYF
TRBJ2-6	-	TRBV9	CASSPTPISGANVLTF
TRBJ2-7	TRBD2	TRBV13	CASSPRLAGDYEQYF
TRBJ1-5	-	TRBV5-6	CASSLAGGSNQPQHF
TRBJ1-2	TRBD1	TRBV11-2	CASSSNPRGPGYGYTF
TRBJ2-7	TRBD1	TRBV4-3	CASSLALPGQAYEQYF
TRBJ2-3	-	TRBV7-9	CASSLEWAQYF
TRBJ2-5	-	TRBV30	CAWSVGSGEETQYF
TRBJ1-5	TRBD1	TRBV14	CASSQERGTGRNQPQHF
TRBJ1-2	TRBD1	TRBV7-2	CASSLAGGQGSYGYTF
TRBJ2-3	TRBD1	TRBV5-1	CASSLGLGQGADTQYF
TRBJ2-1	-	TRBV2	CASSDGTLTYNEQFF
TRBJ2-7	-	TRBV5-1	CASSYRQGADEQYF
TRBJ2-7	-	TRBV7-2	CASSLMVGQPYEQYF
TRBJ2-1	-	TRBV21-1	CASSGLAGFTEQFF
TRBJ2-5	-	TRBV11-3	CASSLVRVNTETQYF
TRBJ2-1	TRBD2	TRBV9	CASSDRAGIYNEQFF
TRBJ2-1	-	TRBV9	CASSVEKFSEQFF
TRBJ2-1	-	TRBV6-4	CASSDEGYNEQFF
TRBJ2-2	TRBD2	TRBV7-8	CAIREDTGELFF
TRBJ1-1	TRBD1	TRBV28	CASSSANLGPGTGF
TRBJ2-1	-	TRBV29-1	CSVVRGSYNEQFF
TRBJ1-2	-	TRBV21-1	CASSKPAPSHYGYTF
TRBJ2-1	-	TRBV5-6	CASSLQGYLYNEQFF
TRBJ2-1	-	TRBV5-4	CASSPSNNEQFF
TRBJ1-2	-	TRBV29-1	CSVLDGQNYGYTF
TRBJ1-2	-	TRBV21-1	CASSKALRYKGYGYTF
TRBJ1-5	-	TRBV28	CASSSPGTFNQPQHF
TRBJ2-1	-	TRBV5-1	CASSLMVNQGNNEQFF
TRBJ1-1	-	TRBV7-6	CASSRRGIEGTEAFF
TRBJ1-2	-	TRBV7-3	CASSSEPGLNYGYTF